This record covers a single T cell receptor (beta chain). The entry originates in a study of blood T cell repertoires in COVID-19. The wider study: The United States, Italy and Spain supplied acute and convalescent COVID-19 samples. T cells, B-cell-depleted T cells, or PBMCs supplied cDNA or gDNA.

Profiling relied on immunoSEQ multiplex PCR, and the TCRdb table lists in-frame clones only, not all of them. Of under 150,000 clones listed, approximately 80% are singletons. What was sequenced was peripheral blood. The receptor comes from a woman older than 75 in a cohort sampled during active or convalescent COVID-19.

This CDR3 reads CASGSEPSGNTIYF. In DNA, the CDR3 is TGTGCCAGCGGGAGTGAGCCCTCTGGAAACACCATATATTTT. The rearrangement links TRBV7-9 to TRBJ1-3, with D unclear. This CDR3 is 14 amino acids long. Trimming removed 8 bases from V and 0 bases from J, with 11 bases in between. Germline lookup yields CDR1 SEHNR and CDR2 FQNEAQ (reference sequence).